These T cell receptor beta chains were read from a single sample in a study of cytomegalovirus exposure and HLA in healthy donors. Repertoires were generated with immunoSEQ multiplex PCR, while TCRdb's copy carries only in-frame clones and drops some. The sample has around 50,000 clones, 70% to 85% seen once. The sequenced sample consisted of PBMCs. These receptors were taken from a man aged 35-49 years in good health and CMV-seronegative. The CDR3 runs from the conserved cysteine through the conserved F or W. D genes are given only for firm matches. The size entry is marked missing in some rows and otherwise reads once, few, many or a size class.

clone_size: -; d_call: TRBD1; j_call: TRBJ1-3; v_call: TRBV2; cdr3_aa: CASRYGTGAGNTIYF; cdr3_nt: TGTGCCAGCAGGTACGGGACAGGGGCCGGAAACACCATATATTTT
clone_size: -; d_call: -; j_call: TRBJ2-2; v_call: TRBV19; cdr3_aa: CATRDGNTGELFF; cdr3_nt: TGTGCCACGCGGGACGGAAACACCGGGGAGCTGTTTTTT
clone_size: few; d_call: -; j_call: TRBJ2-5; v_call: TRBV7-9; cdr3_aa: CASSATGRAVRLETQYF; cdr3_nt: TGTGCCAGCAGCGCCACAGGGCGCGCGGTCCGTCTTGAGACCCAGTACTTC
clone_size: -; d_call: TRBD1; j_call: TRBJ1-1; v_call: TRBV5-4; cdr3_aa: CASSQLGQGMNTEAFF; cdr3_nt: TGTGCCAGCAGCCAACTGGGACAGGGCATGAACACTGAAGCTTTCTTT
clone_size: few; d_call: -; j_call: TRBJ1-5; v_call: TRBV15; cdr3_aa: CATSRDGPNQPQHF; cdr3_nt: TGTGCCACCAGCAGAGATGGGCCCAATCAGCCCCAGCATTTT
clone_size: -; d_call: TRBD2; j_call: TRBJ2-5; v_call: TRBV6-1; cdr3_aa: CASSVSSGGQGTQYF; cdr3_nt: TGTGCCAGCAGTGTTTCTAGCGGGGGGCAGGGGACCCAGTACTTC
clone_size: -; d_call: -; j_call: TRBJ2-5; v_call: TRBV5-4; cdr3_aa: CASSLGGVGETQYF; cdr3_nt: TGTGCCAGCAGCCTGGGGGGAGTTGGCGAGACCCAGTACTTC
clone_size: -; d_call: TRBD2; j_call: TRBJ2-1; v_call: TRBV7-2; cdr3_aa: CASSLRGGAYNEQFF; cdr3_nt: TGTGCCAGCAGCTTACGCGGGGGGGCCTACAATGAGCAGTTCTTC
clone_size: once; d_call: -; j_call: TRBJ1-1; v_call: TRBV19; cdr3_aa: CATSSRVQGPEAFF; cdr3_nt: TGTGCCACCTCCTCCAGGGTTCAGGGGCCTGAAGCTTTCTTT
clone_size: -; d_call: TRBD1; j_call: TRBJ1-1; v_call: TRBV18; cdr3_aa: CASSGQGVYTEAFF; cdr3_nt: TGTGCCAGCTCAGGGCAGGGGGTGTACACTGAAGCTTTCTTT
clone_size: -; d_call: -; j_call: TRBJ1-1; v_call: TRBV19; cdr3_aa: CASSQGRGEAFF; cdr3_nt: TGTGCCAGTAGCCAGGGGAGGGGTGAAGCTTTCTTT
clone_size: -; d_call: TRBD1; j_call: TRBJ1-2; v_call: TRBV5-1; cdr3_aa: CASSLEGAGYGYTF; cdr3_nt: TGCGCCAGCAGCTTGGAGGGGGCGGGCTATGGCTACACCTTC
clone_size: -; d_call: -; j_call: TRBJ1-2; v_call: TRBV7-2; cdr3_aa: CASSLLSGARPNYGYTF; cdr3_nt: TGTGCCAGCAGCTTACTATCAGGGGCCCGACCTAACTATGGCTACACCTTC
clone_size: -; d_call: TRBD1; j_call: TRBJ1-5; v_call: TRBV2; cdr3_aa: CASSLDRGQPQHF; cdr3_nt: TGTGCCAGCAGTCTGGACAGGGGACAGCCCCAGCATTTT
clone_size: -; d_call: -; j_call: TRBJ1-1; v_call: TRBV5-1; cdr3_aa: CASSFYNRMNTEAFF; cdr3_nt: TGCGCCAGCAGCTTTTACAACAGGATGAACACTGAAGCTTTCTTT
clone_size: few; d_call: -; j_call: TRBJ2-3; v_call: TRBV4-3; cdr3_aa: CASSQDLLVRADEADTQYF; cdr3_nt: TGCGCCAGCAGCCAAGATCTATTGGTGAGGGCAGATGAGGCAGATACGCAGTATTTT
clone_size: once; d_call: -; j_call: TRBJ1-2; v_call: TRBV19; cdr3_aa: CASSTDTPNYGYTF; cdr3_nt: TGTGCCAGTAGCACGGACACCCCTAACTATGGCTACACCTTC
clone_size: -; d_call: -; j_call: TRBJ2-1; v_call: TRBV30; cdr3_aa: CAWSRVSMGGMSYNEQFF; cdr3_nt: TGTGCCTGGAGTAGGGTTAGCATGGGGGGTATGTCCTACAATGAGCAGTTCTTC
clone_size: -; d_call: -; j_call: TRBJ1-2; v_call: TRBV5-4; cdr3_aa: CASSLQFTGPLYGYTF; cdr3_nt: TGTGCCAGCAGCTTACAATTCACAGGGCCCCTCTATGGCTACACCTTC
clone_size: -; d_call: -; j_call: TRBJ2-3; v_call: TRBV30; cdr3_aa: CALSRADTQYF; cdr3_nt: TGTGCTTTGAGCAGGGCAGATACGCAGTATTTT
clone_size: -; d_call: TRBD1; j_call: TRBJ2-1; v_call: TRBV11-2; cdr3_aa: CASSALGQGVRNEQFF; cdr3_nt: TGTGCCAGCAGCGCCCTGGGACAGGGGGTCCGCAATGAGCAGTTCTTC
clone_size: -; d_call: -; j_call: TRBJ2-3; v_call: TRBV6-5; cdr3_aa: CASSTTGDTQYF; cdr3_nt: TGTGCCAGCAGTACGACCGGGGATACGCAGTATTTT
clone_size: -; d_call: -; j_call: TRBJ1-2; v_call: TRBV29-1; cdr3_aa: CSVAGSRGGYTF; cdr3_nt: TGCAGCGTTGCCGGGTCTAGGGGTGGCTACACCTTC
clone_size: few; d_call: -; j_call: TRBJ1-4; v_call: TRBV5-4; cdr3_aa: CASSAQGSEKLFF; cdr3_nt: TGTGCCAGCAGCGCACAGGGTAGCGAAAAACTGTTTTTT
clone_size: -; d_call: TRBD1; j_call: TRBJ2-2; v_call: TRBV7-2; cdr3_aa: CASRTDRVPGELFF; cdr3_nt: TGTGCCAGCAGGACGGACAGGGTACCCGGGGAGCTGTTTTTT
clone_size: -; d_call: -; j_call: TRBJ2-2; v_call: TRBV11-3; cdr3_aa: CASSPSGRGTGELFF; cdr3_nt: TGTGCCAGCAGCCCCTCAGGGCGCGGCACCGGGGAGCTGTTTTTT
clone_size: once; d_call: -; j_call: TRBJ2-7; v_call: TRBV5-1; cdr3_aa: CASSLAMGGAAEQYF; cdr3_nt: TGCGCCAGCAGCTTGGCTATGGGGGGGGCCGCCGAGCAGTACTTC
clone_size: -; d_call: -; j_call: TRBJ1-2; v_call: TRBV5-5; cdr3_aa: CASTSSRSFYGYTF; cdr3_nt: TGTGCCAGCACATCTTCGAGATCTTTCTATGGCTACACCTTC
clone_size: -; d_call: -; j_call: TRBJ2-3; v_call: TRBV4-3; cdr3_aa: CASSQDHSTVADTQYF; cdr3_nt: TGCGCCAGCAGCCAAGATCATAGCACCGTCGCAGATACGCAGTATTTT
clone_size: once; d_call: TRBD1; j_call: TRBJ1-1; v_call: TRBV30; cdr3_aa: CAWSVKTGGWTEAFF; cdr3_nt: TGTGCCTGGAGTGTAAAGACAGGGGGCTGGACTGAAGCTTTCTTT
clone_size: -; d_call: TRBD2; j_call: TRBJ2-3; v_call: TRBV14; cdr3_aa: CASSRLAGGSTDTQYF; cdr3_nt: TGTGCCAGCAGCCGACTAGCGGGGGGAAGCACAGATACGCAGTATTTT
clone_size: -; d_call: -; j_call: TRBJ2-2; v_call: TRBV27; cdr3_aa: CASSLLGRDLNRELFF; cdr3_nt: TGTGCCAGCAGTTTATTAGGCAGGGACTTAAACAGGGAGCTGTTTTTT
clone_size: -; d_call: -; j_call: TRBJ2-5; v_call: TRBV30; cdr3_aa: CAWAGQPEETQYF; cdr3_nt: TGTGCCTGGGCGGGACAGCCAGAAGAGACCCAGTACTTC
clone_size: -; d_call: -; j_call: TRBJ1-5; v_call: TRBV7-6; cdr3_aa: CASSPRPDGLGPQHF; cdr3_nt: TGTGCCAGCAGCCCCCGCCCGGATGGGCTTGGGCCCCAGCATTTT
clone_size: -; d_call: -; j_call: TRBJ1-1; v_call: TRBV7-2; cdr3_aa: CASTQGGRGGGTEAFF; cdr3_nt: TGTGCCAGCACCCAAGGTGGGAGGGGAGGGGGCACTGAAGCTTTCTTT
clone_size: -; d_call: TRBD1; j_call: TRBJ2-2; v_call: TRBV10-1; cdr3_aa: CASSDSPRTGGAYTGELFF; cdr3_nt: TGCGCCAGCAGCGATTCTCCTCGGACAGGGGGCGCCTACACCGGGGAGCTGTTTTTT